The present T cell receptor beta chain was sequenced within a study of T cell responses to AZD1222 COVID-19 vaccine. Remarks on this clone: Its antigen is not known.

Study-wide findings and caveats: No repertoire was sampled before or during the peak T cell response, only after it. Baseline seropositivity characterized only a handful of AZD1222 recipients.

Assay used: immunoSEQ multiplex PCR; TCRdb lists only in-frame clones, some missing. The sample holds 200,000 or so clones, 80% to 90% seen once. The sample in question was peripheral blood, obtained on day 0 of AZD1222 vaccination. This sequence was found in an adult in good health.

The DNA of the CDR3 is TGTGCCAGCAGCTTAGCGGACGAGACGGCGTACTACGAGCAGTACTTC. Encoded protein: CASSLADETAYYEQYF. V is TRBV7-9 and J is TRBJ2-7; D ambiguous. The CDR3 extends over 16 amino acids. Deletions cut 0 bases from V and 3 bases from J, with 15 bases between. The V gene's germline CDR1 is SEHNR and CDR2 FQNEAQ (reference sequence). The full variable domain, completed using reference TRBV7-9 and TRBJ2-7, is DTGVSQNPRHKITKRGQNVTFRCDPISEHNRLYWYRQTLGQGPEFLTYFQNEAQLEKSRLLSDRFSAERPKGSFSTLEIQRTEQGDSAMYLCASSLADETAYYEQYFGPGTRLTVT.